This T cell receptor beta chain was profiled in a study of shared clonotypes between healthy human individuals. The investigators split CD4+ cells into a CD45RA+ naive subset and a CD45RA-negative memory subset. Whole-study findings and limits: A handful of donors held about 4.6% of naive CD4 clonotypes in common. Despite large depth, sorted-subset datasets appeared incompletely sequenced.

TCRdb keeps only in-frame clones here, not all; method: immunoSEQ multiplex PCR. The table includes some 680,000 clones, about 80% detected once. Turning to this clone: The antigen is undetermined.

V was clipped by 2 bases and J by 9 bases; unmatched bases: 10. Per germline, CDR1 SNHLY and CDR2 FYNNEI. The CDR3 is 16 residues long. This TCR was recovered from a young woman in good health. Sequencing used memory CD4+ T cells sorted from blood. Subset specified: CD45RA-negative fraction. The chain couples TRBV2 to TRBJ2-1; 10 bases line up with TRBD2. The CDR3 sequence is CASSERGLAGDVEQFF. The DNA of the CDR3 is TGTGCCAGCAGTGAACGAGGTCTAGCGGGAGATGTTGAGCAGTTCTTC.